This TCR beta chain was found in a study of T-cell memory formation after mild COVID-19. This clonotype was counted only a few times. Trimming removed 5 bases from V and 5 bases from J; junction bases left unmatched: 9. The germline CDR1 and CDR2 sequences are DFQATT and SNEGSKA (reference sequence). CDR3 length: 14 amino acids. TCRdb analysed the 5' RACE reads with MiXCR anew, one entry per CDR3 protein. This repertoire shows almost 250,000 distinct CDR3 sequences, 15% found once; its top ten account for over 2%. The material sequenced was PBMCs or a T cell subset sorted from them (not recorded which). This chain uses TRBV20-1 with TRBJ2-1; 7 nucleotides match TRBD1. This receptor was identified in an adult woman who had mild COVID-19 (a few samples of this study predate the infection). Cell type and time point are not known. CDR3 nucleotide sequence: TGCAGTGCTCCCCGACAGGGTTCCCACAATGAGCAGTTCTTC. Encoded protein: CSAPRQGSHNEQFF.